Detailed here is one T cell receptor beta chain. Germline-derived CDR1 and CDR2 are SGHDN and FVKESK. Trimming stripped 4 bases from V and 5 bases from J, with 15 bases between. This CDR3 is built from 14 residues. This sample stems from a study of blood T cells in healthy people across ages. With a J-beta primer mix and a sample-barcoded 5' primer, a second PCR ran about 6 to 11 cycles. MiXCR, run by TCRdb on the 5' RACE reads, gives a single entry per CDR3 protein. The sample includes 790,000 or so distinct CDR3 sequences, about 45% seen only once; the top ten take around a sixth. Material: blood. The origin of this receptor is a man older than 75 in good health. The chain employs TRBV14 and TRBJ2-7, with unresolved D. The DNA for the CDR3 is TGTGCCAGCAGCCCTCAAGGTTTGCTCCACGAGCAGTACTTC. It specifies CASSPQGLLHEQYF.